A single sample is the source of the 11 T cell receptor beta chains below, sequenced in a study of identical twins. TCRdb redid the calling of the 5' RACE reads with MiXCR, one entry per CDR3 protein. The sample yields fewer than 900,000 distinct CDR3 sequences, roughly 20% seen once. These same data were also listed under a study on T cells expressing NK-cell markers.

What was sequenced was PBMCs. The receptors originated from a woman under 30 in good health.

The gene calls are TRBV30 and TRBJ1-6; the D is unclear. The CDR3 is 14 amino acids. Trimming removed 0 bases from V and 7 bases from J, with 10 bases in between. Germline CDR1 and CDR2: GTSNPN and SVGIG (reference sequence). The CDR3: CAWSVGILNSPLHF. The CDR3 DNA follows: TGTGCCTGGAGTGTGGGGATATTAAATTCACCCCTCCACTTT.

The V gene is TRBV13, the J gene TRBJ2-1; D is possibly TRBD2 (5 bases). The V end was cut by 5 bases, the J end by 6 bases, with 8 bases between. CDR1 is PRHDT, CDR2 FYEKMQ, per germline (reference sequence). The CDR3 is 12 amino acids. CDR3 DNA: TGTGCCAGCAGCCCGCTAGCCAATGAGCAGTTCTTC. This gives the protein CASSPLANEQFF.

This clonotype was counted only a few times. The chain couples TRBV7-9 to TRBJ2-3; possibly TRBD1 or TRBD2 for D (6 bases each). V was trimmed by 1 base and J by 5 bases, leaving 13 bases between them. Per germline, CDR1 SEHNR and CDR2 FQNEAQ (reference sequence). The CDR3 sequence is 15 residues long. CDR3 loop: CASSLGGLGGDTQYF. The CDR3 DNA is TGTGCCAGCAGCTTAGGGGGGCTGGGAGGAGATACGCAGTATTTT.

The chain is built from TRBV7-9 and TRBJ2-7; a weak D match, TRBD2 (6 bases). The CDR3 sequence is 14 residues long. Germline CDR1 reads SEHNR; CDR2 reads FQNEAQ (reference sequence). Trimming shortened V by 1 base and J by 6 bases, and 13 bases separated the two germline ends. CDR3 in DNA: TGTGCCAGCAGCTTAGGAACGGGAGAGCTCGAGCAGTACTTC. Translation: CASSLGTGELEQYF.

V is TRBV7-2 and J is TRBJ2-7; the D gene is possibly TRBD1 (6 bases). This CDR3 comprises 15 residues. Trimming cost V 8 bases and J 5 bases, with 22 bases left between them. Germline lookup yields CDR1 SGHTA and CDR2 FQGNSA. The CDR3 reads CASGLGGVLGNEQYF. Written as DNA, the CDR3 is TGTGCCAGCGGCCTAGGGGGTGTACTAGGTAACGAGCAGTACTTC.

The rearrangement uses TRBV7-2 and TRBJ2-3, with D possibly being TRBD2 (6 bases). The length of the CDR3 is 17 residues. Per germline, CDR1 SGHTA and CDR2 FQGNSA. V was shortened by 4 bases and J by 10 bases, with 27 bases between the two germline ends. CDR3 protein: CASSYWRGRDSIDAQYF. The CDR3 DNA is TGTGCCAGCAGCTACTGGAGGGGAAGGGACTCGATCGATGCGCAGTATTTT.

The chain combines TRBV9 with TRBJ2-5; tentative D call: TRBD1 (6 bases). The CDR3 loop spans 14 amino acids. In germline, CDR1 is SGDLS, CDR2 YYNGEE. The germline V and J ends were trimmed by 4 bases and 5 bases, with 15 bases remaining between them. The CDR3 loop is CASSPTGHWETQYF. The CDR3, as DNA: TGTGCCAGCAGCCCGACAGGCCACTGGGAGACCCAGTACTTC.

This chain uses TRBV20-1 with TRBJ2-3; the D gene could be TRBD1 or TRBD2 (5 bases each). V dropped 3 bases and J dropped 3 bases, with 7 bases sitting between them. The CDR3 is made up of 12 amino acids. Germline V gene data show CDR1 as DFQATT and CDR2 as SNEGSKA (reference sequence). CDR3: CSASGATDTQYF. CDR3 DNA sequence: TGCAGTGCTAGCGGGGCGACAGATACGCAGTATTTT.

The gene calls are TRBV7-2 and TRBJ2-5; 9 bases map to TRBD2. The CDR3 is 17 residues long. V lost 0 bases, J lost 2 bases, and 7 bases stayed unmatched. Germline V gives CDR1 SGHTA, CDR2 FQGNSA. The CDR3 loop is CASSLALAGSGQETQYF. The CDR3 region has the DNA TGTGCCAGCAGCTTAGCCCTAGCGGGAAGTGGGCAAGAGACCCAGTACTTC.

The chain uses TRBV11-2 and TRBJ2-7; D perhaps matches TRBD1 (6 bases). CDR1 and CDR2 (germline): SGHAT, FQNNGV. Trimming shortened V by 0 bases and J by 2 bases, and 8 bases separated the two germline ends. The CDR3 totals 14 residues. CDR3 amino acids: CASSLDPGAYEQYF. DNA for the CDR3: TGTGCCAGCAGCTTAGATCCAGGGGCCTACGAGCAGTACTTC.

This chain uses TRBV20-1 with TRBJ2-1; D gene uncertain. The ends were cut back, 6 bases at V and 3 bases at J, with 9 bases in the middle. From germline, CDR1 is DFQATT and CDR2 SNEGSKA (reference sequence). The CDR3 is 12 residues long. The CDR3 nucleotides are TGCAGTGCCTCCGGGTACTACAATGAGCAGTTCTTC. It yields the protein CSASGYYNEQFF.